Sequencing of this TCR beta chain was carried out in a study of blood T cell repertoires in COVID-19. The authors' processing: Amplified reference gene primers provided the basis for estimating nucleated cell counts. Here immunoSEQ multiplex PCR was the method, and the copy in TCRdb shows in-frame clones only, minus some. That table supplies the V and J calls and clone size; D and trimming were determined from the DNA. Of approximately 150,000 clones detected, over 75% appear once; the ten largest clones hold 1.8%. The germline V gene encodes CDR1 SGDLS and CDR2 YYNGEE. The CDR3 has 17 amino acids. V was clipped by 3 bases and J by 5 bases; unmatched bases: 10.

The clonotype comes from an older man with acute or convalescent COVID-19. What was sequenced was peripheral blood. The chain has TRBV9 and TRBJ2-3, with 12 bases that match TRBD2. CDR3 bases: TGTGCCAGCAGCGCCCTGGCGCTAGCGGGAGGGCTAGATACGCAGTATTTT. Protein: CASSALALAGGLDTQYF.